This T cell receptor beta chain was identified in a study of shared clonotypes between healthy human individuals. Overall study context: Researchers assigned three CD4 naive, three CD4 memory, two CD8 naive and one CD8 memory plate to each donor. Broader study findings: Inspection by rarefaction showed sorted-subset sequencing to be incomplete despite large depth. About 5% of naive CD4 clonotypes were shared across a few donors.

Between the trimmed V and J ends, which lost 5 bases and 6 bases, there was a span of 12 bases. There are 13 residues in the CDR3. Germline CDR1 SGHRS, CDR2 YFSETQ. Execution of the assay was at deep level. Data came from immunoSEQ multiplex PCR; TCRdb stores just in-frame clones and leaves some out. Found here are some 1.1 million clones, 70% to 80% of them singletons; the top ten hold approximately 0.95%. With respect to this clone: Its target is unknown.

The chain employs TRBV5-1 and TRBJ2-1; maybe TRBD1 (6 bases). The clonotype originates from a man between 18 and 29 years old in good health. Some clones in this sample may be carry-over from other donors' samples. Sequenced material: memory CD4+ T cells from PBMCs. The sample's subset: CD45RA-negative fraction. Written as DNA, the CDR3 is TGCGCCAGCAGTTTACAGGGCAGCAATGAGCAGTTCTTC. This translates into CASSLQGSNEQFF.